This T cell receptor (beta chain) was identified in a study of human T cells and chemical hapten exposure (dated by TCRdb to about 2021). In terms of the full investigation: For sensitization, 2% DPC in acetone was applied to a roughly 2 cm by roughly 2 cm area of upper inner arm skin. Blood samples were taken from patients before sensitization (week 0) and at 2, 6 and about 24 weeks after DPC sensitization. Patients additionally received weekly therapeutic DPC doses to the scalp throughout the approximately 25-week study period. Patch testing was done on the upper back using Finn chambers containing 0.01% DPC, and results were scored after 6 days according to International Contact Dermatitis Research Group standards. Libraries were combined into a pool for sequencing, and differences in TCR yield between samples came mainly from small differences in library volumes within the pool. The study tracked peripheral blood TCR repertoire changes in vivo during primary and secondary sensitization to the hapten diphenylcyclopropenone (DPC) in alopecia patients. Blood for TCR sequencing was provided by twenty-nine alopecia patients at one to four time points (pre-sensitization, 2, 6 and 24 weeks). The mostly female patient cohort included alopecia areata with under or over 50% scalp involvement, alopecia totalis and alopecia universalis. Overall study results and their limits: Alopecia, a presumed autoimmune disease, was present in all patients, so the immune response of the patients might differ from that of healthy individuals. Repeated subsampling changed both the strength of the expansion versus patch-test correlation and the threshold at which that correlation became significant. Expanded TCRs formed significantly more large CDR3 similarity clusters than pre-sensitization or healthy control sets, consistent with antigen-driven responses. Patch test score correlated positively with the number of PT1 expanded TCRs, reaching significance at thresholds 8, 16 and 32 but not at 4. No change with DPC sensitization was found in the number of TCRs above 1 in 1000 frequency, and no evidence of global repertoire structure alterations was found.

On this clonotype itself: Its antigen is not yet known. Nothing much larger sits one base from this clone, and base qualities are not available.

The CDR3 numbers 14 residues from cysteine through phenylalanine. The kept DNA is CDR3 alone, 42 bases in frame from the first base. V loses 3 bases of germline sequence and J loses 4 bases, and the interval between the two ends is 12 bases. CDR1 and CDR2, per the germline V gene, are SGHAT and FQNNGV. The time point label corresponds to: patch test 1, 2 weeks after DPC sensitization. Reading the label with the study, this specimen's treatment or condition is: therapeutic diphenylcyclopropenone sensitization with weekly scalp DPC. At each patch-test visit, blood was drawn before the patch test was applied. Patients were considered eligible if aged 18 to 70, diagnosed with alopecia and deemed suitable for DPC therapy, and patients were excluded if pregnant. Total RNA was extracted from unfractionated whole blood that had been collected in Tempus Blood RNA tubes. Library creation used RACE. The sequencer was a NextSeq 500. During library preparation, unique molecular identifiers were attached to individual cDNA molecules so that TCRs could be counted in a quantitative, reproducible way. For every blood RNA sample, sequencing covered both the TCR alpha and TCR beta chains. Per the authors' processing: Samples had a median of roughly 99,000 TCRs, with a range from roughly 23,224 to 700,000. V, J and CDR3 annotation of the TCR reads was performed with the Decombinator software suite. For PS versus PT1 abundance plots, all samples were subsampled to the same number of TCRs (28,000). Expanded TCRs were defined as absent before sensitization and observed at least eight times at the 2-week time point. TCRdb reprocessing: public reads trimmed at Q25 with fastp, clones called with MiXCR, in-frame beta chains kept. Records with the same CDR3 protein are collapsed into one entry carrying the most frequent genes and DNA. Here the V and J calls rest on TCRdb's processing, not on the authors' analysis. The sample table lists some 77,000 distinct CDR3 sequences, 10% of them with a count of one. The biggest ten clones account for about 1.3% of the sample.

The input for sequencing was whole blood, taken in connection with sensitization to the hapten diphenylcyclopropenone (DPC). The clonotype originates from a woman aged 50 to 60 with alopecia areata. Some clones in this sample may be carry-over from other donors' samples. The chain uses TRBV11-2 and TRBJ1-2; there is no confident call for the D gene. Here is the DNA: TGTGCCAGCAGCTTGGGCCTGGGTAGCTATGGCTACACCTTC. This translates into CASSLGLGSYGYTF.